This TCR beta chain was observed in a study of radiotherapy plus CTLA-4 blockade in lung cancer (dated by TCRdb to the late 2010s). Regarding the study in general: Among enrolled patients, under 20% had an objective response and 31% reached disease control. Study-wide findings and limitations: The strongest predictors of response were reported to be early dynamic shifts in blood T cell clones along with a rise in serum interferon-beta following radiation. After treatment with radiotherapy and ipilimumab, TCR clones that came from tumors expanded in the peripheral blood.

For this clone: Its antigen is still unknown. Base-call qualities are not available, and no considerably larger clone is one nucleotide away.

Library method: the immunoSEQ multiplex PCR assay. The clones in this table, taken by TCRdb from immuneACCESS, are in-frame only. Not every clone is retained; where verified, under half of the shortfall comes from an unresolved V gene, and the cause of the rest is unknown. Present in this sample are over 95,000 clones, roughly 74% of which were seen just once. The ten most abundant clones make up 2.8% of the sample. Measured from the cysteine to the phenylalanine, the CDR3 is 17 residues long. Only CDR3 DNA remains: 51 bases, in frame from the first base. V and J lose 1 base and 4 bases, and a span of 20 bases separates them. CDR1 and CDR2, looked up from the germline V gene (reference sequence), are LNHDA and SQIVND. In this study, focal radiation therapy paired with CTLA-4 blockade (ipilimumab) was tested in patients who had chemo-refractory metastatic non-small-cell lung cancer.

Sequencing used peripheral blood, obtained from a patient treated with radiotherapy plus ipilimumab. This clonotype was obtained from a human donor with non-small cell lung cancer who had a partial response to radiotherapy plus ipilimumab. Some clones in this sample may be carry-over from other donors' samples. The chain couples TRBV19 to TRBJ2-7; the D segment could be TRBD1, given 6 matching bases. The DNA sequence reads TGTGCCAGTAGTATAGCTTGGGACCCCCAGGGGCCTTACGAGCAGTACTTC. It is translated as CASSIAWDPQGPYEQYF.